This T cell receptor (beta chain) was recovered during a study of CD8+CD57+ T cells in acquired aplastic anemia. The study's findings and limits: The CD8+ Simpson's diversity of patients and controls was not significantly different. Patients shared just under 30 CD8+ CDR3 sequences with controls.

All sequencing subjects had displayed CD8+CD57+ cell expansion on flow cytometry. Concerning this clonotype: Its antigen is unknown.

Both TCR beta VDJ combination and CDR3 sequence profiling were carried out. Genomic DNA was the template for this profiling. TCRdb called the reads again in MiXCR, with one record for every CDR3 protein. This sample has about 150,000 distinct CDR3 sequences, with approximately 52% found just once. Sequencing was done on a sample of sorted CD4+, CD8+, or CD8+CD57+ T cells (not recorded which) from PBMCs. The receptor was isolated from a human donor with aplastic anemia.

CDR3 sequence: CASSFSGTSSYNEQFF. In DNA form, the CDR3 reads TGTGCCAGCAGCTTCTCCGGGACTAGCTCCTACAATGAGCAGTTCTTC. This chain uses TRBV7-9 with TRBJ2-1; TRBD2 matches at 8 bases. The CDR3 contains 16 residues. Per the germline V gene, CDR1 is SEHNR and CDR2 is FQNEAQ (reference sequence). The V gene end was trimmed by 3 bases and the J gene end by 0 bases; junction bases not matched to a gene: 4.